The sequence of this T cell receptor (beta chain) was determined in a study of blood T cell repertoires in COVID-19. Across the study: Acute and convalescent COVID-19 samples came from the United States, Italy and Spain.

This CDR3 contains 15 residues. After removal of 1 base from V and 4 bases from J, the junction contained 5 bases not matched to a gene. CDR1 SGHDT and CDR2 YYEEEE come from the germline V gene. Under the authors' procedure: Quantification of nucleated cells was approximated via reference gene primer amplification. The data were produced by immunoSEQ multiplex PCR, yet TCRdb's version contains in-frame clones alone and is incomplete. That table furnishes V, J and clone size, whereas the DNA furnished D and trimming. Altogether 200,000 to 300,000 clones are present, around four fifths being singletons, with the ten largest covering around 2%.

The sequence came from a man under 40 who had recovered from COVID-19. What was sequenced was peripheral blood. V is TRBV5-6 and J is TRBJ1-3, with 7 bases fitting TRBD1. Written as DNA, the CDR3 is TGTGCCAGCAGCTTGCGACAGGGCCAAGGAAACACCATATATTTT. As protein: CASSLRQGQGNTIYF. The variable domain in full, completed from reference TRBV5-6 and TRBJ1-3, reads DAGVTQSPTHLIKTRGQQVTLRCSPKSGHDTVSWYQQALGQGPQFIFQYYEEEERQRGNFPDRFSGHQFPNYSSELNVNALLLGDSALYLCASSLRQGQGNTIYFGEGSWLTVV.